This TCR beta chain appears in the sequencing data of a study of T cells in Graves' hyperthyroidism and ophthalmopathy. The CDR3 has 14 amino acids. Germline values: CDR1 MNHEY, CDR2 SVGEGT. Germline trimming cut 6 bases from V and 11 bases from J; bases unmatched to any gene: 13. Amplified TCR beta CDR3 regions derived from RNA transcripts. In the first-round RT-PCR of the TCR CDR3, the HTBI primer set was used. One entry per CDR3 protein results from TCRdb running MiXCR on the multiplex PCR reads. The sample lists approximately 400,000 distinct CDR3 sequences, about 14% seen once, with over 25% in the top ten. In this sample, this clonotype turned up many times.

The specimen was blood. This sequence joins TRBV6-2 or TRBV6-3 and TRBJ2-1; 7 nucleotides line up with TRBD2. The sequence came from a man aged 45-65 years with Graves' ophthalmopathy. This CDR3 is CASSSSGNGPKQFF. The CDR3 DNA reads TGTGCCAGCAGCTCAAGCGGGAACGGACCTAAGCAGTTCTTC.